This paragraph covers one T cell receptor beta chain sequence. Its antigen is not known. There were TCR beta CDR3 regions amplified from RNA transcripts. Primed by the HTBI set, a first-round RT-PCR was run on the TCR CDR3. TCRdb redid the calling of the multiplex PCR reads with MiXCR, one entry per CDR3 protein. The data contain a few hundred thousand distinct CDR3 sequences, less than 20% of them singletons. The ends lost 5 bases at V and 2 bases at J; junction bases unmatched: 3. This CDR3 spans 14 amino acids. CDR1 and CDR2 (germline): MDHEN, SYDVKM. The sample is drawn from a study of T cells in Graves' hyperthyroidism and ophthalmopathy. Broader study findings: Ophthalmopathy stood apart from stable hyperthyroidism in a 13 V-J model.

The rearrangement joins TRBV28 to TRBJ2-3, with TRBD2 matching 8 bases. The material sequenced was blood. The sequence came from a woman in her twenties or thirties with Graves' hyperthyroidism. This chain's CDR3 is CASSRAGDTDTQYF. CDR3 nucleotide sequence: TGTGCCAGCAGTCGAGCGGGAGACACAGATACGCAGTATTTT.